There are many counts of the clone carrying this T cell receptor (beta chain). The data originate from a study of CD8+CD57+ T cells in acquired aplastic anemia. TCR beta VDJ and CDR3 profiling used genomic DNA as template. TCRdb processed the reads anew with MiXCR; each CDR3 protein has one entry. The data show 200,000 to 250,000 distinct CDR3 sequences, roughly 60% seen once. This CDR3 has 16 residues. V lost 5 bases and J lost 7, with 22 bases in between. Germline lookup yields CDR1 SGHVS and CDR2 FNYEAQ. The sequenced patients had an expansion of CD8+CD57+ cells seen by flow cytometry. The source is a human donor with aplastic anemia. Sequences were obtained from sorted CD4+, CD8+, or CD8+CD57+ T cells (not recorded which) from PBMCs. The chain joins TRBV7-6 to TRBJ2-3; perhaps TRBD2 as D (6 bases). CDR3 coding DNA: TGTGCCAGCAGCACACGGGGGACCGCCCCCTCTTATACGCAGTATTTT. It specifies CASSTRGTAPSYTQYF.